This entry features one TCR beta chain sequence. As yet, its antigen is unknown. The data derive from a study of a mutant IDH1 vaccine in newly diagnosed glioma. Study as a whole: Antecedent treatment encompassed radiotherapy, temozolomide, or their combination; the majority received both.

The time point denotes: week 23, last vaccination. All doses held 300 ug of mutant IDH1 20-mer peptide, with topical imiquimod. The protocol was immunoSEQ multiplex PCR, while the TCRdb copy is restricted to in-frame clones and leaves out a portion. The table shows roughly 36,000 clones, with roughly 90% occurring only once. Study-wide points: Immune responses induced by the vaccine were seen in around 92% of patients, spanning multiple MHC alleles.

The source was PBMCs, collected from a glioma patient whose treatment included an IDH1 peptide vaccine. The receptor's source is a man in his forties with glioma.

CDR3 DNA: TGTGCCAGCAGTAAGCCGAGACAGGGGGCGGCTTATAGCAATCAGCCCCAGCATTTT. Its translation: CASSKPRQGAAYSNQPQHF. The gene calls are TRBV28 and TRBJ1-5; 10 bases match TRBD1. Trimming cost V 5 bases and J 0 bases; bases outside gene matches: 13. Per germline, CDR1 MDHEN and CDR2 SYDVKM. The CDR3 consists of 19 residues.